This record covers a single TCR beta chain. The antigen is undetermined. These data originate in a study of identical twins. General study points: With monozygotic twins, out-of-frame TCR alpha sharing exceeded what models estimated.

In every case, the donor was a healthy Caucasian. The authors used template switching to add a universal primer site and gave cDNA unique molecular identifiers. TCRdb processed the 5' RACE reads anew with MiXCR; each CDR3 protein has one entry. The repertoire holds 690,000 or so distinct CDR3 sequences, with under 9% as singletons. This sample also appeared in a second study, on yellow fever vaccine responses in identical twins. That report adds: After vaccination, twins' T cell response reportedly seemed partly convergent, partly personalized.

The sample was PBMCs. The clonotype comes from a woman aged 18-30 years in good health.

The chain's CDR3 is CSASMRDIGAYEQYF. The CDR3 DNA sequence: TGCAGTGCTAGCATGAGGGACATCGGTGCCTACGAGCAGTACTTC. The chain employs TRBV20-1 and TRBJ2-7, with D possibly matching TRBD1 (6 bases). The CDR3 is 15 residues long. Germline loops: CDR1 DFQATT, CDR2 SNEGSKA (reference sequence). The V end lost 3 bases, the J end lost 2 bases, and 17 bases lay between the germline ends.